This T cell receptor beta chain was recovered during a study of blood T cell repertoires in COVID-19. Across the study: T cells, B-cell-depleted T cells, or PBMCs supplied cDNA or gDNA.

Authors' processing steps: Reference gene primer amplification gave estimated nucleated cell counts. Data came from immunoSEQ multiplex PCR; TCRdb stores just in-frame clones and leaves some out. From that table come the V and J calls and clone size; the DNA was used to work out D and trimming. Here the sample spans some 140,000 clones, roughly four fifths being singletons. Patients from Seattle were sampled longitudinally, starting during active infection. This CDR3 has 17 amino acids. Germline V gene data show CDR1 as MGHDK and CDR2 as SYGVNS. J lost 6 bases, V lost 6 bases, and 16 bases had no gene match.

Sequencing was carried out using peripheral blood. The gene calls are TRBV25-1 and TRBJ1-1, with 10 bases aligning to TRBD1. The clonotype was recovered from a woman aged 60-75 years with COVID-19, enrolled during active disease. CDR3 residues: CASRAKVGGQGFAEAFF. The CDR3 DNA reads as TGTGCCAGCAGAGCCAAAGTAGGGGGACAGGGGTTTGCTGAAGCTTTCTTT. Complete variable domain (other parts from reference TRBV25-1 and TRBJ1-1): EADIYQTPRYLVIGTGKKITLECSQTMGHDKMYWYQQDPGMELHLIHYSYGVNSTEKGDLSSESTVSRIRTEHFPLTLESARPSHTSQYLCASRAKVGGQGFAEAFFGQGTRLTVV.